Following are 10 T cell receptor beta chains from one sample sequenced in a study of tumor-infiltrating lymphocytes in oesophageal squamous cell carcinoma. MiXCR was run by TCRdb on the PCR reads, yielding one entry per CDR3 protein. This table has about 24,000 distinct CDR3 sequences, roughly 40% appearing once. Specimen: esophageal tumor tissue. These receptors were obtained from a male donor with esophageal squamous cell carcinoma.

This clonotype occurred many times. This chain links TRBV11-3 with TRBJ2-6; 11 bases are a match to TRBD1. V lost 5 bases, J lost 2 bases, and 5 bases stayed unmatched. The germline CDR1 and CDR2 sequences are SGHNT and YENEEA. This CDR3 contains 17 residues. CDR3 coding DNA: TGTGCCAGCAGCCCTGGACAGGGGGCTCCTGGGGCCAACGTCCTGACTTTC. This sequence encodes CASSPGQGAPGANVLTF.

This clonotype was counted ten times or more. The rearrangement uses TRBV2 and TRBJ1-1, with 7 bases fitting TRBD1. The trim removed 8 bases at V and 4 bases at J, leaving 10 bases unmatched. From germline, CDR1 is SNHLY and CDR2 FYNNEI. The CDR3 runs 14 residues. The CDR3 DNA sequence: TGTGCCAGCTTCCGCCGACAGGGCAGCACTGAAGCTTTCTTT. Translated, it gives CASFRRQGSTEAFF.

This sequence joins TRBV20-1 and TRBJ2-3; D is uncertain. The CDR3 has 14 amino acids. Germline V lookup: CDR1 DFQATT, CDR2 SNEGSKA (reference sequence). V gave up 1 base and J gave up 0 bases, with 8 bases separating them. CDR3 in DNA: TGCAGTGCTAGAGGGCCCTCTAGCACAGATACGCAGTATTTT. Its translation: CSARGPSSTDTQYF.

The chain combines TRBV7-3 with TRBJ1-1; maybe TRBD1 (5 bases). Near its end, the DNA agrees better with TRBJ1-3, so the J call may be wrong. The length of the CDR3 is 17 residues. Germline CDR1 and CDR2: SGHTA and FQGTGA. The CDR3 here is CASSLVSGTDSGNTIYF. The DNA of the CDR3 is TGTGCCAGCAGCTTAGTATCCGGGACGGACTCTGGAAACACCATATATTTT.

The chain uses TRBV20-1 and TRBJ2-5; D is ambiguous. Germline loops: CDR1 DFQATT, CDR2 SNEGSKA (reference sequence). The CDR3 runs to 12 residues. Trimming stripped 3 bases from V and 1 base from J, with 6 bases between. CDR3 nucleotide sequence: TGCAGTGCTAGCGCTAGCCAAGAGACCCAGTACTTC. This encodes CSASASQETQYF.

The rearrangement joins TRBV28 to TRBJ2-4; D gene unclear. CDR1 and CDR2 from the germline V gene are MDHEN and SYDVKM. The CDR3 totals 11 residues. The V and J ends lost 4 bases and 8 bases respectively, with 6 bases between them. CDR3 sequence: CASSYKHIQYF. Written as DNA, the CDR3 is TGTGCCAGCAGTTATAAGCACATTCAGTACTTC.

The rearrangement links TRBV6-8 to TRBJ2-5; D not certain. This CDR3 region has 16 residues. The V end was cut by 6 bases, the J end by 1 base, with 18 bases between. In germline, CDR1 is MNHGY, CDR2 SAAAGT. The CDR3, as DNA: TGTGCCAGCAGCCCTCTGTGGTGGGGATCCCAAGAGACCCAGTACTTC. Protein sequence: CASSPLWWGSQETQYF.

This clonotype was counted many times. This chain links TRBV5-1 with TRBJ2-2, with D possibly matching TRBD2 (6 bases). Trimming shortened V by 4 bases and J by 6 bases, and 16 bases separated the two germline ends. From germline, CDR1 is SGHRS and CDR2 YFSETQ. CDR3 length: 15 amino acids. The DNA for the CDR3 is TGCGCCAGCAGCGTGGACGGGAGAGAATCCGGGGAGCTGTTTTTT. Translating gives CASSVDGRESGELFF.

This clonotype was counted a few times. The chain has TRBV7-9 and TRBJ2-3; 7 bases are a match to TRBD2. The V gene's germline CDR1 is SEHNR and CDR2 FQNEAQ (reference sequence). CDR3 length: 16 amino acids. J gave up 4 bases and V 1 base, and 8 bases lay outside the gene matches. DNA of the CDR3: TGTGCCAGCAGCTTAGTTGTAGGGACTAAGGCAGATACGCAGTATTTT. It codes for CASSLVVGTKADTQYF.

This clonotype has just a few counts. CDR3 protein: CATEQGSYNEQFF. The CDR3 nucleotides are TGTGCCACCGAACAGGGGTCCTACAATGAGCAGTTCTTC. This chain links TRBV7-2 with TRBJ2-1; TRBD1 agrees at 7 bases. The CDR3 is made up of 13 amino acids. Germline V gene sequence: CDR1 SGHTA, CDR2 FQGNSA. J lost 1 base, V lost 10 bases, and 4 bases had no gene match.